These 29 T cell receptor beta chains were sequenced from one sample in a study of shared clonotypes between healthy human individuals. The table came from immunoSEQ multiplex PCR; TCRdb's copy has only in-frame clones and leaves some out. The sample lists more than 2,000,000 clones; around nine tenths were seen once. Sequenced sample: naive CD4+ T cells sorted from blood. Sample subset: CD45RA+ positively selected. The receptors were sampled from a man between 18 and 29 years old in good health.

The chain uses TRBV11-2 and TRBJ1-6, with 7 bases aligning to TRBD1. Germline values: CDR1 SGHAT, CDR2 FQNNGV. With 5 bases clipped from V and 0 bases from J, the junction kept 4 bases outside the gene matches. The CDR3 length is 16 residues. The CDR3 DNA follows: TGTGCCAGCAGCCTAGGGGACAGCTCCTATAATTCACCCCTCCACTTT. It specifies CASSLGDSSYNSPLHF.

Comment on this clone: The sample contains more than one DNA sequence encoding this CDR3. This sequence joins TRBV5-1 and TRBJ1-5; maybe TRBD1 (5 bases). The CDR3 consists of 14 residues. Germline V gene data show CDR1 as SGHRS and CDR2 as YFSETQ. Trimming removed 0 bases from V and 3 bases from J, with 7 bases in between. DNA of the CDR3: TGCGCCAGCAGCTTGGGACAGAACAATCAGCCCCAGCATTTT. Protein: CASSLGQNNQPQHF.

The rearrangement joins TRBV4-1 to TRBJ1-4; D gene uncertain. This CDR3 is built from 15 residues. Germline CDR1 reads MGHRA; CDR2 reads YSYEKL. The V end was cut by 4 bases, the J end by 0 bases, with 9 bases between. The CDR3 loop is CASSPLAATNEKLFF. CDR3 sequence (DNA): TGCGCCAGCAGCCCCTTGGCCGCAACTAATGAAAAACTGTTTTTT.

The chain carries TRBV6-6 and TRBJ1-3; 7 positions agree with TRBD1. CDR3 length: 14 amino acids. Trimming took 6 bases from V and 4 from J; bases not matched to a gene: 6. CDR1 is MNHNY, CDR2 SVGAGI, per germline (reference sequence). CDR3 sequence reads: CASREDRPGNTIYF. The CDR3 region has the DNA TGTGCCAGCAGAGAGGACAGGCCCGGAAACACCATATATTTT.

Worth noting for this clone: The same CDR3 is also encoded by other DNA sequences in this sample. The chain carries TRBV10-3 and TRBJ2-3; D call uncertain. Germline values: CDR1 ENHRY, CDR2 SYGVKD. The V and J ends lost 0 bases and 6 bases respectively, with 7 bases between them. The CDR3 has 13 amino acids. CDR3 sequence reads: CAISESVGDTQYF. CDR3 DNA: TGTGCCATCAGTGAGTCGGTCGGGGATACGCAGTATTTT.

This clone came up once. The V gene is TRBV5-6, the J gene TRBJ2-1, with D unclear. The CDR3 sequence is 15 residues long. From germline, CDR1 is SGHDT and CDR2 YYEEEE. The V and J ends lost 4 bases and 0 bases respectively, with 11 bases between them. CDR3 loop: CASSKLDGSYNEQFF. In DNA form, the CDR3 reads TGTGCCAGCAGCAAACTGGACGGCTCCTACAATGAGCAGTTCTTC.

This clone appeared once. This chain links TRBV11-2 with TRBJ1-2, with a possible D match to TRBD1 (5 bases). CDR3 size: 15 residues. The V gene lost 0 bases and the J gene lost 7 bases, with 15 bases spanning the gap. Per the germline V gene, CDR1 is SGHAT and CDR2 is FQNNGV. CDR3 in amino acids: CASSLDRRGAIGYTF. DNA of the CDR3: TGTGCCAGCAGCTTAGATAGAAGAGGGGCAATTGGCTACACCTTC.

As concerns this clone: A read error may produce the germline difference seen at one junction end. V gene TRBV28 combines with J gene TRBJ1-2; 7 positions match TRBD1. The CDR3 covers 15 residues. Germline-derived CDR1 and CDR2 are MDHEN and SYDVKM. The CDR3: CASSPQTGPYGYTAF. The CDR3 DNA reads TGTGCCAGCAGTCCCCAGACAGGGCCCTATGGCTACACCGCGTTC.

CDR3 DNA sequence: TGTGCCAGCAGCGGAGCCGGGACAGTGGACGGCGAGCAGTACTTC. Translation: CASSGAGTVDGEQYF. The chain uses TRBV9 and TRBJ2-7; 7 bases match TRBD1. The CDR3 is 15 amino acids. V shed 3 bases and J 6 bases; nucleotides not matched to a gene: 12. Germline CDR1 is SGDLS and CDR2 is YYNGEE.

This chain links TRBV5-1 with TRBJ1-1; 7 bases map to TRBD1. The CDR3 is 16 residues long. The trim removed 4 bases at V and 1 base at J, leaving 10 bases unmatched. The germline gives CDR1 SGHRS, CDR2 YFSETQ. The CDR3 sequence is CASSHYPGTANTEAFF. The CDR3 nucleotides read TGCGCCAGCAGCCACTATCCCGGGACAGCGAACACTGAAGCTTTCTTT.

The chain employs TRBV5-1 and TRBJ2-7; D ambiguous. The CDR3 has 14 residues. The germline CDR1 and CDR2 sequences are SGHRS and YFSETQ. V shed 1 base and J shed 2 bases, with 10 bases lying between them. CDR3 amino acids: CASSLRAAAYEQYF. The CDR3 region has the DNA TGCGCCAGCAGCTTGCGAGCCGCCGCCTACGAGCAGTACTTC.

The V gene is TRBV19, the J gene TRBJ2-1, with 7 nucleotides matching TRBD2. After removal of 5 bases from V and 0 bases from J, the junction contained 10 bases not matched to a gene. The CDR3 consists of 17 residues. Germline V gene lookup returns CDR1 LNHDA and CDR2 SQIVND (reference sequence). CDR3 protein: CASSPRTRTLSYNEQFF. As DNA, the CDR3 is TGTGCCAGTAGTCCAAGGACTAGGACCCTCTCCTACAATGAGCAGTTCTTC.

This chain connects TRBV6-6 to TRBJ2-7; 9 nucleotides match TRBD2. This CDR3 region has 13 residues. J gave up 5 bases and V 5 bases, and 4 bases lay outside the gene matches. CDR1 and CDR2 (germline): MNHNY, SVGAGI (reference sequence). CDR3 coding DNA: TGTGCCAGCAGTCCCGCGGGGGGGAACGAGCAGTACTTC. Encoded protein: CASSPAGGNEQYF.

CDR3 in amino acids: CASSAQTGMRYSNQPQHF. The CDR3 DNA reads as TGTGCCAGCAGCGCCCAGACAGGGATGCGGTATAGCAATCAGCCCCAGCATTTT. The chain recombines TRBV5-8 with TRBJ1-5, with 7 bases that match TRBD1. Germline trimming cut 4 bases from V and 0 bases from J; bases unmatched to any gene: 13. This CDR3 has 18 amino acids. The germline V gene encodes CDR1 SGHTS and CDR2 YDEGEE.

The V gene is TRBV6-6, the J gene TRBJ1-5, with D maybe TRBD1 (5 bases). The CDR3 runs to 16 residues. Trimming shortened V by 0 bases and J by 6 bases, and 15 bases separated the two germline ends. From germline, CDR1 is MNHNY and CDR2 SVGAGI (reference sequence). The CDR3 sequence is CASSYSTGGGGQPQHF. CDR3 DNA sequence: TGTGCCAGCAGTTACTCCACAGGAGGCGGGGGTCAGCCCCAGCATTTT.

The chain joins TRBV5-3 to TRBJ1-5; possible D gene TRBD1, 5 bases. TRBV5-3 is an open reading frame whose function is uncertain. The ends were cut back, 3 bases at V and 11 bases at J, with 18 bases in the middle. The CDR3 covers 14 residues. Here the CDR3 DNA reads TGTGCCAGAAGCTCGACCGGGGGTCATAGCACCCAGCATTTT. Its protein product is CARSSTGGHSTQHF.

The chain has TRBV27 and TRBJ1-5; possibly TRBD1 for D (5 bases). The CDR3 length is 15 residues. V lost 7 bases and J lost 4, with 17 bases in between. CDR1 is MNHEY, CDR2 SMNVEV, per germline (reference sequence). CDR3 bases: TGTGCCAGCAAGGTTCGGGGGGATTCAAATCAGCCCCAGCATTTT. This sequence encodes CASKVRGDSNQPQHF.

The chain couples TRBV5-1 to TRBJ1-2; no clear D gene. V dropped 4 bases and J dropped 8 bases, with 12 bases sitting between them. The germline V gene has CDR1 SGHRS and CDR2 YFSETQ. The CDR3 runs 12 residues. This CDR3 is CASSEGNEGYTF. The CDR3 DNA reads as TGCGCCAGCAGCGAAGGGAACGAGGGCTACACCTTC.

The chain couples TRBV18 to TRBJ2-2; D gene unclear. CDR3 length: 17 residues. In germline, CDR1 is KGHSH, CDR2 LQKENI. V was cut by 2 bases and J by 2 bases, with 15 bases left in between. The chain's CDR3 is CASSPLGISRNTGELFF. In nucleotides, the CDR3 is TGTGCCAGCTCACCATTGGGTATAAGCAGAAACACCGGGGAGCTGTTTTTT.

This chain uses TRBV30 with TRBJ1-2; 7 bases line up with TRBD1. This CDR3 region has 14 residues. The V gene end was trimmed by 3 bases and the J gene end by 7 bases; junction bases not matched to a gene: 11. In germline, CDR1 is GTSNPN, CDR2 SVGIG (reference sequence). In nucleotides, the CDR3 is TGTGCCTGGAGGATCCCGGGACAGTCGTTTGGCTACACCTTC. Its translation: CAWRIPGQSFGYTF.

The DNA of the CDR3 is TGTGCCACAGGGAGGGCCGGGTCCTACAATGAGCAGTTCTTC. Amino acids: CATGRAGSYNEQFF. The chain recombines TRBV10-3 with TRBJ2-1; 7 bases align to TRBD2. Germline CDR1 reads ENHRY; CDR2 reads SYGVKD. V lost 10 bases to trimming and J lost 1 base; unmatched junction nucleotides: 7. CDR3 length: 14 amino acids.

The chain uses TRBV7-8 and TRBJ2-7; no reliable D call. The CDR3 contains 14 residues. The V gene lost 4 bases and the J gene lost 1 base, with 11 bases spanning the gap. The germline CDR1 and CDR2 sequences are SGHVS and FQNEAQ. The CDR3 sequence: CASSSLRLSYEQYF. The CDR3 nucleotides read TGTGCCAGCAGCTCCCTCCGCCTTTCCTACGAGCAGTACTTC.

J is TRBJ2-1 and V is TRBV4-2, with D possibly matching TRBD2 (5 bases). Germline V CDR1 and CDR2: LGHNA, YNFKEQ. CDR3 size: 14 residues. V was trimmed by 2 bases and J by 4 bases, leaving 9 bases between them. The CDR3: CASSQLGVYNEQFF. Here the CDR3 DNA reads TGTGCCAGCAGCCAACTCGGGGTTTACAATGAGCAGTTCTTC.

The chain has TRBV7-9 and TRBJ2-2, with D uncertain. Per the germline V gene, CDR1 is SEHNR and CDR2 is FQNEAQ (reference sequence). This CDR3 contains 14 residues. Trimming pared 6 bases from V and 2 bases from J, leaving 10 bases between. The CDR3 protein is CASRPQANTGELFF. The CDR3 coding sequence is TGTGCCAGCAGACCCCAGGCAAACACCGGGGAGCTGTTTTTT.

The sample holds one count of this clone. V and J are TRBV5-1 and TRBJ2-3, with D tentatively TRBD2 (6 bases). The CDR3 length is 17 residues. From germline, CDR1 is SGHRS and CDR2 YFSETQ. V was shortened by 2 bases and J by 2 bases, with 18 bases between the two germline ends. The CDR3 sequence is CASSFFAGGPLTDTQYF. The CDR3, as DNA: TGCGCCAGCAGCTTCTTCGCCGGGGGACCTCTCACAGATACGCAGTATTTT.

The rearrangement uses TRBV28 and TRBJ2-1; no reliable D call. CDR3 length: 15 amino acids. Germline V CDR1 and CDR2: MDHEN, SYDVKM. V was clipped by 2 bases and J by 5 bases, with 13 bases between them. The CDR3 DNA sequence: TGTGCCAGCAGTTTAGCTGGGCAGCCCAACAATGAGCAGTTCTTC. Translating it yields CASSLAGQPNNEQFF.

About this clone itself: Other DNA sequences in the same sample also yield this CDR3. The rearrangement links TRBV5-6 to TRBJ2-7; the D gene is possibly TRBD1 (7 bases). This CDR3 is 14 amino acids long. The germline V gene encodes CDR1 SGHDT and CDR2 YYEEEE. V was cut by 0 bases and J by 3 bases, with 10 bases left in between. CDR3 bases: TGTGCCAGCAGCTTGGGCCAGGGGGGCTACGAGCAGTACTTC. This encodes CASSLGQGGYEQYF.

The gene calls are TRBV15 and TRBJ1-2; D gene uncertain. Germline CDR1 reads LNHNV; CDR2 reads YYDKDF (reference sequence). This CDR3 has 14 amino acids. Between the trimmed V and J ends, which lost 5 bases and 5 bases, there was a span of 15 bases. The CDR3 DNA reads as TGTGCCACCAGCTTGGGATTTGAGGTGTATGGCTACACCTTC. Translation gives CATSLGFEVYGYTF.

J is TRBJ2-7 and V is TRBV5-5; the match to TRBD1 covers 8 bases. Looked up from germline, CDR1 is SGHKS and CDR2 is YYEKEE (reference sequence). Losses at the gene ends were 6 bases for V and 9 bases for J; bases not matched to a gene: 20. This CDR3 contains 16 residues. The CDR3 DNA reads TGTGCCAGCACCCCAAGACTCCGGGACAGGCAAGGGTGGCAGTACTTC. Amino acid sequence: CASTPRLRDRQGWQYF.